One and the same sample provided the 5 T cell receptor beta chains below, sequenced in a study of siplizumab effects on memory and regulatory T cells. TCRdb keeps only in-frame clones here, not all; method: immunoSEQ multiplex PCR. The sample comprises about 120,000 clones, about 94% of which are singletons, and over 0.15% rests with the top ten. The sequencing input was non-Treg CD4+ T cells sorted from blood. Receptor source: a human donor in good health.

CDR3 protein: CASSEEVRVNTEAFF. CDR3 bases: TGTGCCAGCAGTGAAGAGGTACGGGTGAACACTGAAGCTTTCTTT. V usage is TRBV6-1 and J usage is TRBJ1-1; D unclear. Germline CDR1 and CDR2: MNHNS and SASEGT. CDR3 length: 15 residues. Trimming removed 1 base from V and 0 bases from J, with 9 bases in between.

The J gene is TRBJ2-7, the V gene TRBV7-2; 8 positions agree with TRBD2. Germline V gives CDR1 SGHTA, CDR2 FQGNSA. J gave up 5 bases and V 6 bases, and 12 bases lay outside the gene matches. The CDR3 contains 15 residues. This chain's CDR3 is CASRWSWRGDHEQYF. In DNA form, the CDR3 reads TGTGCCAGCAGGTGGTCCTGGCGGGGGGACCACGAGCAGTACTTC.

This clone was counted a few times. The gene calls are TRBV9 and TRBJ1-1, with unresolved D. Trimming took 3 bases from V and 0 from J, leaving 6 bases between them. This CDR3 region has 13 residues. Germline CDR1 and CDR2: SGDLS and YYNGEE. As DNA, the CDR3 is TGTGCCAGCAGCGAACGACTGAACACTGAAGCTTTCTTT. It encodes CASSERLNTEAFF.

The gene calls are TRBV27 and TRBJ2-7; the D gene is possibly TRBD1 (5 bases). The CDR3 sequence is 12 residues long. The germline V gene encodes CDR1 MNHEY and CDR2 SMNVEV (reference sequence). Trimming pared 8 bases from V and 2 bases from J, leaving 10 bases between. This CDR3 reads CASATVPYEQYF. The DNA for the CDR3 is TGTGCCAGCGCGACAGTCCCCTACGAGCAGTACTTC.

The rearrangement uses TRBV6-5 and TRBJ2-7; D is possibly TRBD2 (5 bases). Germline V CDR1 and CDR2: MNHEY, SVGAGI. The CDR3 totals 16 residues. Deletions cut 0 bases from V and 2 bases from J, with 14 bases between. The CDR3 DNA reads TGTGCCAGCAGTTACTCGACCCTAGCTGGGACCTACGAGCAGTACTTC. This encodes CASSYSTLAGTYEQYF.